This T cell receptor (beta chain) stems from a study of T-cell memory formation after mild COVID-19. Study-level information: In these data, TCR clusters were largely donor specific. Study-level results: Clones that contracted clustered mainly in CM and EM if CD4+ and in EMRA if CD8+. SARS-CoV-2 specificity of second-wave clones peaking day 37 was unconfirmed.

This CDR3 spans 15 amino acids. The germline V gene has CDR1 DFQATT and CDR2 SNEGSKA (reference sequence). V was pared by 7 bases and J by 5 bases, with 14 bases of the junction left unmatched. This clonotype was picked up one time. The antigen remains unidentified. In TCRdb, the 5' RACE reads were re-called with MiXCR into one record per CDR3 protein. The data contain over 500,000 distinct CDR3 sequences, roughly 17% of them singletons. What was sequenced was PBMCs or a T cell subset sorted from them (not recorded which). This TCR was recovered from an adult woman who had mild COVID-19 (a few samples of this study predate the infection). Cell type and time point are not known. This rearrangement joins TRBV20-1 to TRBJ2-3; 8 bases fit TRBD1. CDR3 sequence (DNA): TGCAGTGTCCCGAGGGTCAGGGGGCCGGGAGATACGCAGTATTTT. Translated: CSVPRVRGPGDTQYF.